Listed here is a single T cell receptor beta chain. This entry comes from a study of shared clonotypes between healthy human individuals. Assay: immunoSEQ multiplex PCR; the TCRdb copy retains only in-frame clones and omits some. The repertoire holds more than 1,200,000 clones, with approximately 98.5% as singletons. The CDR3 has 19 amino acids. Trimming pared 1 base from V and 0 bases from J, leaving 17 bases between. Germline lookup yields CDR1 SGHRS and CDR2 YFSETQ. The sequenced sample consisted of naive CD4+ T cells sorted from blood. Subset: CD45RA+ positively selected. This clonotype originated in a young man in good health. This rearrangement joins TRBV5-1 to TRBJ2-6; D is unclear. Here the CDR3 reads CASSLRAPTINSGANVLTF. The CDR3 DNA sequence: TGCGCCAGCAGCTTGCGGGCTCCCACAATTAACTCTGGGGCCAACGTCCTGACTTTC. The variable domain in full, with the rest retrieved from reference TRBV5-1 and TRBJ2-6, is KAGVTQTPRYLIKTRGQQVTLSCSPISGHRSVSWYQQTPGQGLQFLFEYFSETQRNKGNFPGRFSGRQFSNSRSEMNVSTLELGDSALYLCASSLRAPTINSGANVLTFGAGSRLTVL.